This TCR beta chain was found in a study of molecular identifiers for immune sequencing clone quantification. Study conclusions and caveats: Jurkat TCR RNA that was spiked in from one cell was reportedly detectable among roughly 1 million naive cells.

The table lists this clonotype with a few counts. Its antigen is unknown. Both previously described methods and listed TCR primers were employed to make bulk TCR libraries. TCRdb reprocessed the PCR reads with MiXCR, giving one entry per CDR3 protein. In the table there are around 460,000 distinct CDR3 sequences, 20% to 25% of which are singletons. Naive CD8 libraries were made from roughly 20,000 to 1,000,000 sorted cells, and they used 10%, 30% or 50% RNA. The sequence was obtained from a human donor in good health. Some libraries in this study had Jurkat cell RNA spiked in. The sequenced sample was naive CD8+ T cells from blood, with Jurkat cell RNA spiked in. The subset: FACS-sorted CD8+CD4-CCR7+CD45RA+ naive T cells.

CDR3 nucleotide sequence: TGTGCCAGCAGCCCTTTGACTAGACCCTACGAGCAGTACTTC. Protein sequence: CASSPLTRPYEQYF. This chain uses TRBV11-3 with TRBJ2-7, with D perhaps matching TRBD2 (6 bases). This CDR3 has 14 residues. Germline CDR1 reads SGHNT; CDR2 reads YENEEA. Trimming took 5 bases from V and 2 from J, leaving 13 bases between them.